The 22 T cell receptor beta chains reported below all come from one sample, sequenced in a study of persistence of HIV-infected CD4 T cells. For these TCRs, the target antigens are not known. Lysates of CMV-infected fibroblasts at 8 to 10 ug/mL stimulated these cells. CD40L/CD69 double-negative CD45RO-high memory CD4+ T cells were collected. This was the immunoSEQ version 4 assay in survey mode. Generated by immunoSEQ multiplex PCR, the TCRdb table keeps only in-frame clones and is missing some. This table holds about 50,000 clones, around 75% found once. The specimen comprised CD4+ T cells sorted from PBMCs after roughly 20-hour stimulation, sampled from a patient who received antiretroviral therapy. Receptors originate from an adult man with HIV who was CMV-seropositive.

This chain links TRBV9 with TRBJ2-1; D is uncertain. Germline CDR1 reads SGDLS; CDR2 reads YYNGEE. V was shortened by 0 bases and J by 1 base, with 11 bases between the two germline ends. The CDR3 covers 16 residues. CDR3 sequence reads: CASSVGSPSSYNEQFF. The DNA of the CDR3 is TGTGCCAGCAGCGTAGGCTCCCCCTCGTCCTACAATGAGCAGTTCTTC.

The V call is TRBV5-6, the J call TRBJ1-1, with D perhaps TRBD1 (5 bases). Germline loops: CDR1 SGHDT, CDR2 YYEEEE. This CDR3 spans 14 amino acids. The V gene lost 3 bases and the J gene lost 0 bases, with 9 bases spanning the gap. In nucleotides, the CDR3 is TGTGCCAGCAGCTCCCAGGGTATGAACACTGAAGCTTTCTTT. Its translation is CASSSQGMNTEAFF.

Judged by abundance, this clone is medium-sized. The genes are TRBV27 and TRBJ2-1, with TRBD2 matching over 10 bases. J lost 4 bases, V lost 6 bases, and 9 bases had no gene match. The CDR3 covers 16 residues. Germline V gene lookup returns CDR1 MNHEY and CDR2 SMNVEV (reference sequence). As DNA, the CDR3 is TGTGCCAGCAGGCCCCTCAGTAGCGGGAGGTACAATGAGCAGTTCTTC. Protein product: CASRPLSSGRYNEQFF.

The chain is built from TRBV15 and TRBJ1-2; possibly TRBD1 for D (6 bases). This CDR3 is 14 amino acids long. Trimming left V 3 bases short and J 0 bases short, with 8 bases between. CDR1 is LNHNV and CDR2 is YYDKDF in the germline V gene (reference sequence). The CDR3 DNA reads as TGTGCCACCAGCAGGGGGACAACTAACTATGGCTACACCTTC. Amino acids: CATSRGTTNYGYTF.

The chain employs TRBV6-1 and TRBJ1-3; 9 bases match TRBD1. CDR1 MNHNS and CDR2 SASEGT come from the germline V gene. Trimming cost V 0 bases and J 0 bases; bases outside gene matches: 6. This CDR3 contains 18 residues. DNA of the CDR3: TGTGCCAGCAGTGAAGCGCAACGGACAGGGGCCTCTGGAAACACCATATATTTT. This codes for CASSEAQRTGASGNTIYF.

CDR3: CASSSSFGQGAGGYTF. The CDR3 region has the DNA TGTGCCAGCAGTTCCTCCTTCGGACAGGGGGCGGGTGGCTACACCTTC. V gene TRBV6-6 combines with J gene TRBJ1-2; 11 positions agree with TRBD1. With 4 bases clipped from V and 7 bases from J, the junction kept 11 bases outside the gene matches. Germline assignment: CDR1 MNHNY and CDR2 SVGAGI (reference sequence). The CDR3 runs to 16 residues.

This chain links TRBV19 with TRBJ1-2; D is unresolved. Trimming left V 9 bases short and J 1 base short, with 9 bases between. CDR1 LNHDA and CDR2 SQIVND come from the germline V gene (reference sequence). This CDR3 region has 12 residues. The CDR3, as DNA: TGTGCCAGACAGCACCTTAACTATGGCTACACCTTC. Its protein product is CARQHLNYGYTF.

The rearrangement links TRBV11-2 to TRBJ1-6; D call uncertain. V lost 5 bases and J lost 10, with 15 bases in between. The CDR3 is 14 residues long. Per germline, CDR1 SGHAT and CDR2 FQNNGV. The CDR3: CASSPQSLRSPLHF. CDR3 sequence (DNA): TGTGCCAGCAGCCCGCAATCGCTACGGTCACCCCTCCACTTT.

This clone was counted a few times. The chain recombines TRBV14 with TRBJ2-3, with TRBD2 matching 8 bases. V shed 0 bases and J 7 bases; nucleotides not matched to a gene: 12. The CDR3 totals 17 residues. Germline CDR1 is SGHDN and CDR2 is FVKESK. The CDR3 protein is CASSQDLTGGPGNTQYF. CDR3 nucleotide sequence: TGTGCCAGCAGCCAAGATCTGACGGGAGGGCCGGGGAATACGCAGTATTTT.

This clone came up once. The chain recombines TRBV27 with TRBJ1-2, with no clear D. Germline V CDR1 and CDR2: MNHEY, SMNVEV (reference sequence). V lost 0 bases, J lost 5 bases, and 10 bases lay in between. This CDR3 contains 14 residues. Written as DNA, the CDR3 is TGTGCCAGCAGTTTATCGCGGAAAGGGTATGGCTACACCTTC. Translation gives CASSLSRKGYGYTF.

This clone was seen a few times. The CDR3 reads CANTFDGQVSNQPQHF. CDR3 nucleotides: TGTGCCAATACGTTCGACGGACAGGTCTCCAATCAGCCCCAGCATTTT. The chain links TRBV6-4 to TRBJ1-5; 7 nucleotides align to TRBD1. Unmatched junction bases numbered 15, after V lost 10 bases and J lost 3 bases. The germline gives CDR1 MRHNA, CDR2 SNTAGT. This CDR3 comprises 16 residues.

The genes are TRBV5-1 and TRBJ1-2, with 8 bases aligning to TRBD1. CDR3 length equals 17 residues. Germline CDR1 is SGHRS and CDR2 is YFSETQ. After removal of 0 bases from V and 3 bases from J, the junction contained 10 bases not matched to a gene. The CDR3 DNA is TGCGCCAGCAGCTTGGCTTCACCAGGGGGCTCTGACTATGGCTACACCTTC. Amino acids: CASSLASPGGSDYGYTF.

The sample holds a few counts of this clone. This chain links TRBV2 with TRBJ2-2, with 12 positions matching TRBD2. Germline CDR1 and CDR2: SNHLY and FYNNEI. CDR3 length: 18 residues. With V trimmed by 5 bases and J by 0 bases, 7 bases remained unmatched. CDR3 nucleotides: TGTGCCAGCAGTAAGACTAGCGGGGGAGCCGCGAACACCGGGGAGCTGTTTTTT. It specifies CASSKTSGGAANTGELFF.

The V call is TRBV6-5, the J call TRBJ1-4; D possibly corresponds to TRBD1 (6 bases). Trimming removed 2 bases from V and 14 bases from J, with 12 bases in between. The CDR3 covers 12 residues. Per the germline V gene, CDR1 is MNHEY and CDR2 is SVGAGI. CDR3 loop: CASSYVGGKLFF. Here the CDR3 DNA reads TGTGCCAGCAGTTACGTAGGGGGAAAGCTGTTTTTT.

This chain links TRBV9 with TRBJ2-1; 12 nucleotides line up with TRBD2. The V gene's germline CDR1 is SGDLS and CDR2 YYNGEE. The CDR3 is 13 residues long. The V gene end was trimmed by 5 bases and the J gene end by 8 bases; junction bases not matched to a gene: 2. The CDR3 sequence is CASRTSGSDEQFF. The CDR3 DNA sequence: TGTGCCAGCAGGACTAGCGGGAGTGATGAGCAGTTCTTC.

A single count supports this clone. The J gene is TRBJ2-1, the V gene TRBV19; 7 bases agree with TRBD1. Germline-derived CDR1 and CDR2 are LNHDA and SQIVND (reference sequence). After removal of 1 base from V and 9 bases from J, the junction contained 9 bases not matched to a gene. The CDR3 length is 15 residues. The CDR3 protein is CASSIGRTGVGEQFF. CDR3 coding DNA: TGTGCCAGTAGTATAGGAAGGACAGGAGTTGGTGAGCAGTTCTTC.

The chain joins TRBV12-5 to TRBJ2-1; weak D call: TRBD1 (6 bases). This CDR3 has 15 amino acids. Germline lookup yields CDR1 LGHNT and CDR2 FRNRAP. V lost 5 bases to trimming and J lost 5 bases, with 16 bases between them. CDR3: CASGPSGQLDNEQFF. CDR3 DNA sequence: TGTGCTAGTGGTCCCTCGGGACAACTCGACAATGAGCAGTTCTTC.

This chain links TRBV3-1 (or the pseudogene TRBV3-2) with TRBJ2-5, with D tentatively TRBD2 (7 bases). Trimming removed 0 bases at V and 6 bases at J, with 17 bases between. This CDR3 contains 16 residues. Germline CDR1 and CDR2: LGHDT and YNNKEL (reference sequence). This CDR3 reads CASSQDPGGALKTQYF. For the CDR3, the DNA is TGTGCCAGCAGCCAAGATCCTGGGGGGGCCTTGAAGACCCAGTACTTC.

In DNA form, the CDR3 reads TGTGCCAGCAGCTTATACTCAGACTATGGCTACACCTTC. Protein product: CASSLYSDYGYTF. This rearrangement joins TRBV7-2 to TRBJ1-2; D gene ambiguous. The V gene's germline CDR1 is SGHTA and CDR2 FQGNSA. Deletions cut 2 bases from V and 3 bases from J, with 7 bases between. The CDR3 sequence is 13 residues long. The full variable domain, rest sourced from reference TRBV7-2 and TRBJ1-2, is GAGVSQSPSNKVTEKGKDVELRCDPISGHTALYWYRQSLGQGLEFLIYFQGNSAPDKSGLPSDRFSAERTGGSVSTLTIQRTQQEDSAVYLCASSLYSDYGYTFGSGTRLTVV.

The chain is built from TRBV11-3 and TRBJ1-6; D not certain. The CDR3 loop spans 14 amino acids. Looked up from germline, CDR1 is SGHNT and CDR2 is YENEEA. The V gene lost 5 bases and the J gene lost 0 bases, with 5 bases spanning the gap. The CDR3 DNA is TGTGCCAGCAGCGAATACTCCTATAATTCACCCCTCCACTTT. Its protein product is CASSEYSYNSPLHF.

The gene calls are TRBV7-9 and TRBJ2-7; TRBD1 aligns across 9 bases. The CDR3 is made up of 15 amino acids. Germline trimming cut 6 bases from V and 9 bases from J; bases unmatched to any gene: 15. CDR1 is SEHNR and CDR2 is FQNEAQ in the germline V gene (reference sequence). CDR3 in amino acids: CASRSGTGFPLAQYF. The DNA of the CDR3 is TGTGCCAGCAGATCCGGGACAGGGTTTCCCTTGGCGCAGTACTTC.

The chain joins TRBV29-1 to TRBJ1-2, with D maybe TRBD1 (5 bases). There are 13 residues in the CDR3. V was pared by 0 bases and J by 3 bases, with 8 bases between. CDR1 SQVTM and CDR2 ANQGSEA come from the germline V gene. CDR3 sequence (DNA): TGCAGCGTTGAAGAAGGGGCCTACTATGGCTACACCTTC. Translation gives CSVEEGAYYGYTF.